This T cell receptor (beta chain) was captured by sequencing in a study of T cells after yellow fever vaccination. Study observations and caveats: Post-booster reappearance was seen for most primary-vaccination clones (around 96% CD4, roughly 86% CD8). Weaker in magnitude, the secondary response showed a faster peak on day 5 versus 15.

Germline V gene data show CDR1 as SGHAT and CDR2 as FQNNGV. The CDR3 has 17 amino acids. V gave up 0 bases and J gave up 1 base, with 15 bases separating them. Comment on this clonotype: The antigen is unknown.

TCRdb reprocessed the 5' RACE reads via MiXCR and lists one record per CDR3 protein. The data contain hundreds of thousands of distinct CDR3 sequences, about a fifth of them singletons. The material was PBMCs, obtained approximately 20 days after the first yellow fever vaccination. The TCR originated in a man younger than 35 who received the YFV17D yellow fever vaccine. The rearrangement uses TRBV11-2 and TRBJ1-1, with a tentative D call TRBD1 (6 bases). CDR3 nucleotides: TGTGCCAGCAGCTTAGATCACGCGGGCAGGGGGAACACTGAAGCTTTCTTT. Its protein product is CASSLDHAGRGNTEAFF.